Each of the 25 T cell receptor beta chains below was sequenced from the same sample in a study of blood T cell repertoires in COVID-19. The data were produced by immunoSEQ multiplex PCR, yet TCRdb's version contains in-frame clones alone and is incomplete. The profile covers tens of thousands of clones, with less than 85% appearing a single time and more than 4% taken by the ten largest. The sequenced material came from peripheral blood. Every receptor here comes from an older woman with acute or convalescent COVID-19.

The chain is built from TRBV19 and TRBJ2-3, with D perhaps TRBD2 (6 bases). Germline-derived CDR1 and CDR2 are LNHDA and SQIVND (reference sequence). This CDR3 is 14 amino acids long. The germline V and J ends were trimmed by 6 bases and 1 base, with 11 bases remaining between them. The CDR3 DNA is TGTGCCAGTAGCGGGGACTCCCGCACAGATACGCAGTATTTT. Translation gives CASSGDSRTDTQYF.

This clone was seen only once. The genes are TRBV3-1 (or the pseudogene TRBV3-2) and TRBJ2-3; TRBD1 matches 8 bases. V was pared by 2 bases and J by 3 bases, with 22 bases of the junction left unmatched. CDR1 and CDR2 (germline): LGHDT, YNNKEL (reference sequence). This CDR3 region has 21 residues. CDR3 protein: CASSQTTGGESLARGTDTQYF. CDR3 DNA sequence: TGTGCCAGCAGCCAAACAACAGGGGGTGAAAGTCTGGCTCGGGGAACAGATACGCAGTATTTT.

The chain has TRBV6-5 and TRBJ2-1, with 9 positions matching TRBD2. The junction had 4 bases not matched to a gene; V was cut back by 7 bases and J by 3 bases. This CDR3 contains 14 residues. Germline V gene lookup returns CDR1 MNHEY and CDR2 SVGAGI. The CDR3 loop reads CASKSSGDYNEQFF. CDR3 in DNA: TGTGCCAGCAAATCTAGCGGGGACTACAATGAGCAGTTCTTC.

The rearrangement links TRBV2 to TRBJ1-1; D perhaps matches TRBD1 (5 bases). CDR3 size: 15 residues. Germline V lookup: CDR1 SNHLY, CDR2 FYNNEI. V was trimmed by 8 bases and J by 1 base, leaving 17 bases between them. The CDR3 region is CASRRGEQRNTEAFF. The CDR3 DNA sequence: TGTGCCAGCCGCCGGGGGGAACAGCGGAACACTGAAGCTTTCTTT.

The chain combines TRBV11-2 with TRBJ1-2, with D uncertain. V was cut by 4 bases and J by 8 bases, with 11 bases left in between. CDR1 and CDR2 (germline): SGHAT, FQNNGV. The CDR3 loop spans 12 amino acids. The CDR3 DNA follows: TGTGCCAGCAGCTCTCACGGGGAAGGCTACACCTTC. Encoded protein: CASSSHGEGYTF.

The chain uses TRBV19 and TRBJ1-1; tentatively, D is TRBD1 (5 bases). Germline V gives CDR1 LNHDA, CDR2 SQIVND (reference sequence). V lost 5 bases, J lost 10 bases, and 14 bases lay in between. The CDR3 is 12 amino acids. This CDR3 reads CASSWAGRAAFF. For the CDR3, the DNA is TGTGCCAGTAGTTGGGCAGGGAGGGCAGCTTTCTTT.

V usage is TRBV3-1 (or the pseudogene TRBV3-2) and J usage is TRBJ2-7, with no clear D. V was trimmed by 1 base and J by 3 bases, leaving 4 bases between them. Germline CDR1 is LGHDT and CDR2 is YNNKEL (reference sequence). There are 12 residues in the CDR3. In DNA, the CDR3 is TGTGCCAGCAGCCAAGTCTACTACGAGCAGTACTTC. Translated: CASSQVYYEQYF.

The chain carries TRBV11-3 and TRBJ2-5; possibly TRBD2 for D (6 bases). CDR3 length: 17 residues. Germline V gives CDR1 SGHNT, CDR2 YENEEA. Trimming cost V 6 bases and J 0 bases, with 20 bases left between them. This CDR3 reads CASSPGNRGLYQETQYF. The CDR3 bases are TGTGCCAGCAGTCCGGGGAATAGGGGACTGTACCAAGAGACCCAGTACTTC.

The rearrangement joins TRBV4-3 to TRBJ2-1; 11 positions agree with TRBD1. J gave up 4 bases and V 4 bases, and 6 bases lay outside the gene matches. This CDR3 region has 16 residues. Germline values: CDR1 LGHNA, CDR2 YSLEER. The CDR3: CASSPGTGGVYNEQFF. The CDR3 nucleotides are TGCGCCAGCAGCCCCGGGACAGGGGGAGTTTACAATGAGCAGTTCTTC.

This chain joins TRBV9 and TRBJ1-2; D is ambiguous. The CDR3 runs 14 residues. Germline CDR1 SGDLS, CDR2 YYNGEE. The V gene lost 3 bases and the J gene lost 4 bases, with 13 bases spanning the gap. The CDR3 nucleotides are TGTGCCAGCAGCGCCCCCGGGAGAAGCTATGGCTACACCTTC. Translation gives CASSAPGRSYGYTF.

This chain uses TRBV5-1 with TRBJ2-1, with 7 bases fitting TRBD2. Germline values: CDR1 SGHRS, CDR2 YFSETQ. This CDR3 is built from 15 residues. V gave up 4 bases and J gave up 2 bases; unmatched junction bases: 6. CDR3: CASSLTGGTYNEQFF. In DNA, the CDR3 is TGCGCCAGCAGCCTTACCGGGGGGACCTACAATGAGCAGTTCTTC.

The V call is TRBV12-3 or TRBV12-4, the J call TRBJ1-2, with a tentative D call TRBD1 (5 bases). V shed 2 bases and J shed 7 bases, with 11 bases lying between them. The CDR3 extends over 13 amino acids. The CDR3 bases are TGTGCCAGCAGTTTATACAGGTTTGGTGGCTACACCTTC. Amino acids: CASSLYRFGGYTF.

This sequence joins TRBV11-3 and TRBJ2-2; D uncertain. V lost 1 base to trimming and J lost 1 base, with 4 bases between them. There are 14 residues in the CDR3. The germline V gene has CDR1 SGHNT and CDR2 YENEEA. The CDR3, as DNA: TGTGCCAGCAGCTTAGTTAGGAACACCGGGGAGCTGTTTTTT. Amino acids: CASSLVRNTGELFF.

This sequence joins TRBV19 and TRBJ2-7; 7 positions agree with TRBD2. The V gene's germline CDR1 is LNHDA and CDR2 SQIVND (reference sequence). This CDR3 has 14 residues. Trimming at V came to 3 bases and at J to 3 bases, leaving 5 bases not matched to a gene. CDR3 amino acids: CASSMRRGNYEQYF. CDR3 DNA: TGTGCCAGTAGTATGAGGCGGGGGAACTACGAGCAGTACTTC.

The chain recombines TRBV4-1 with TRBJ1-3; possible D gene TRBD1, 6 bases. CDR3 length equals 16 residues. Trimming left V 3 bases short and J 0 bases short, with 12 bases between. Germline V lookup: CDR1 MGHRA, CDR2 YSYEKL. The chain's CDR3 is CASSQAGQFSGNTIYF. CDR3 nucleotides: TGCGCCAGCAGCCAGGCAGGACAGTTCTCTGGAAACACCATATATTTT.

The J gene is TRBJ2-2, the V gene TRBV19; TRBD2 agrees at 9 bases. Trimming removed 3 bases from V and 6 bases from J; junction bases left unmatched: 5. The V gene's germline CDR1 is LNHDA and CDR2 SQIVND (reference sequence). The CDR3 is made up of 15 amino acids. The CDR3 nucleotides read TGTGCCAGTAGTATCACAGCGGGGGGAGCCGGGGAGCTGTTTTTT. Encoded protein: CASSITAGGAGELFF. Using reference TRBV19 and TRBJ2-2 for the parts outside the CDR3, the full variable domain is DGGITQSPKYLFRKEGQNVTLSCEQNLNHDAMYWYRQDPGQGLRLIYYSQIVNDFQKGDIAEGYSVSREKKESFPLTVTSAQKNPTAFYLCASSITAGGAGELFFGEGSRLTVL.

The rearrangement uses TRBV9 and TRBJ1-1; possible D gene TRBD1, 5 bases. In germline, CDR1 is SGDLS, CDR2 YYNGEE. V was trimmed by 4 bases and J by 4 bases, leaving 11 bases between them. CDR3 length equals 13 residues. The CDR3 DNA follows: TGTGCCAGCAGCCTCGGACATCCCACTGAAGCTTTCTTT. Its translation is CASSLGHPTEAFF.

The V and J genes are TRBV9 and TRBJ2-1, with 9 bases identical to TRBD1. V trimming: 4 bases; J trimming: 2 bases; junction bases outside the gene matches: 4. Germline CDR1 SGDLS, CDR2 YYNGEE. The CDR3 runs 15 residues. The CDR3 region is CASSTTGGAYNEQFF. CDR3 in DNA: TGTGCCAGCAGCACAACAGGGGGCGCCTACAATGAGCAGTTCTTC.

This chain connects TRBV27 to TRBJ1-2; a possible D gene is TRBD1 (5 bases). CDR1 is MNHEY, CDR2 SMNVEV, per germline (reference sequence). The CDR3 consists of 14 residues. The V end was cut by 2 bases, the J end by 2 bases, with 9 bases between. This CDR3 reads CASSLGGGNYGYTF. CDR3 in DNA: TGTGCCAGCAGTTTAGGGGGGGGGAACTATGGCTACACCTTC.

As concerns this clone: The identical CDR3 is also encoded by other nucleotide sequences in the sample. CDR3 loop: CSVRDRGLNQPQHF. For the CDR3, the DNA is TGCAGCGTTAGGGACAGGGGACTTAATCAGCCCCAGCATTTT. J is TRBJ1-5 and V is TRBV29-1; 10 positions match TRBD1. The junction had 5 bases not matched to a gene; V was cut back by 5 bases and J by 4 bases. This CDR3 region has 14 residues. CDR1 and CDR2 (germline): SQVTM, ANQGSEA. The full variable domain, with the rest looked up from reference TRBV29-1 and TRBJ1-5, is SAVISQKPSRDICQRGTSLTIQCQVDSQVTMMFWYRQQPGQSLTLIATANQGSEATYESGFVIDKFPISRPNLTFSTLTVSNMSPEDSSIYLCSVRDRGLNQPQHFGDGTRLSIL.

The V gene is TRBV29-1, the J gene TRBJ1-1; TRBD1 aligns across 9 bases. V lost 6 bases and J lost 6; bases outside the gene matches: 14. The CDR3 runs 15 residues. Germline V gene data show CDR1 as SQVTM and CDR2 as ANQGSEA. The CDR3 loop reads CSVHRGQMNSAEAFF. The DNA for the CDR3 is TGCAGCGTGCACAGGGGGCAGATGAATAGCGCTGAAGCTTTCTTT.

The CDR3: CASSLAGAPSGYTF. Written as DNA, the CDR3 is TGTGCCAGCAGCTTGGCAGGGGCTCCTAGTGGCTACACCTTC. The chain combines TRBV5-6 with TRBJ1-2, with a weak D call TRBD1 (6 bases). The V gene's germline CDR1 is SGHDT and CDR2 YYEEEE. The V end lost 0 bases, the J end lost 7 bases, and 13 bases lay between the germline ends. The CDR3 is 14 residues long.

This chain connects TRBV4-3 to TRBJ2-4, with TRBD2 identical over 12 bases. The CDR3 has 18 residues. V lost 0 bases, J lost 6 bases, and 9 bases stayed unmatched. The V gene's germline CDR1 is LGHNA and CDR2 YSLEER. The CDR3: CASSQDRLAGGLRNIQYF. In DNA form, the CDR3 reads TGCGCCAGCAGCCAAGACCGGCTAGCGGGGGGGCTGAGAAACATTCAGTACTTC.

The chain has TRBV19 and TRBJ2-2; TRBD1 matches 7 bases. The germline gives CDR1 LNHDA, CDR2 SQIVND (reference sequence). Trimming removed 5 bases from V and 8 bases from J; junction bases left unmatched: 5. The length of the CDR3 is 13 residues. As DNA, the CDR3 is TGTGCCAGTAGTTCCCCGACAGGGGGGGAGCTGTTTTTT. It is translated as CASSSPTGGELFF.

V gene TRBV6-5 combines with J gene TRBJ2-3; 9 bases match TRBD1. J was trimmed by 5 bases and V by 4 bases; bases with no gene match: 7. Germline lookup yields CDR1 MNHEY and CDR2 SVGAGI. CDR3 length: 15 residues. The DNA of the CDR3 is TGTGCCAGCAGTTCTGCACAGGGGGCAGGAGATACGCAGTATTTT. Protein sequence: CASSSAQGAGDTQYF.